This is a list of T cell receptor beta chains from one sample in a study of molecular identifiers for immune sequencing clone quantification. MiXCR, applied by TCRdb to the PCR reads, yields one record per CDR3 protein. The sample holds more than 450,000 distinct CDR3 sequences, approximately 25% seen once. The sample consisted of naive CD8+ T cells from blood, with Jurkat cell RNA spiked in. These receptors all come from a human donor in good health. Some libraries in this study had Jurkat cell RNA spiked in. CDR3s include the opening cysteine and the closing phenylalanine or tryptophan. The D gene is left open where the match is weak. Some rows have no size entry. The others give once, few or many, or a class for an expanded clone.

j_call clone_size d_call v_call cdr3_aa cdr3_nt
TRBJ2-4 few . TRBV11-2 CASSLNSRLENIQYF TGTGCCAGCAGCTTAAATTCCAGGTTGGAAAACATTCAGTACTTC
TRBJ1-1 . . TRBV10-1 CASSESLGTEAFF TGCGCCAGCAGTGAGTCATTGGGAACTGAAGCTTTCTTT
TRBJ2-2 . . TRBV9 CASSVEGRANTGELFF TGTGCCAGCAGCGTAGAGGGCAGGGCGAACACCGGGGAGCTGTTTTTT
TRBJ1-5 . . TRBV6-2/TRBV6-3 CASGPYSNQPQHF TGTGCCAGCGGACCCTATAGCAATCAGCCCCAGCATTTT
TRBJ2-1 . TRBD1 TRBV11-2 CAGSSKDRVHNEQFF TGTGCCGGCAGCTCTAAGGACAGGGTACACAATGAGCAGTTCTTC
TRBJ2-7 few . TRBV7-9 CASSPSSSEQYF TGTGCCAGCAGCCCCTCTTCTTCCGAGCAGTACTTC
TRBJ2-3 . TRBD1 TRBV29-1 CSVDETGFLAAPQYF TGCAGCGTCGATGAGACAGGGTTTTTGGCAGCTCCGCAGTATTTT
TRBJ2-3 . TRBD2 TRBV27 CASSLWGSGVSPIITDTQYF TGTGCCAGCAGTTTGTGGGGTAGCGGGGTATCCCCCATAATAACAGATACGCAGTATTTT
TRBJ1-2 many . TRBV4-3 CASSQDLTVDLKGYTF TGCGCCAGCAGCCAAGATCTGACCGTAGATCTTAAAGGCTACACCTTC
TRBJ2-7 many . TRBV5-8 CASSLGFQEYF TGTGCCAGCAGCTTGGGGTTCCAGGAGTACTTC
TRBJ1-1 . . TRBV6-2/TRBV6-3 CASSYSVGPTEAFF TGTGCCAGCAGTTACTCGGTTGGGCCCACTGAAGCTTTCTTT
TRBJ1-1 . . TRBV20-1 CSARHTEAFF TGCAGTGCCCGGCACACTGAAGCTTTCTTT
TRBJ2-3 few . TRBV24-1 CATSDLTTDTQYF TGTGCCACCAGCGATCTTACCACAGATACGCAGTATTTT
TRBJ2-1 . TRBD2 TRBV7-3 CASSLMGLLWDEQFF TGTGCCAGCAGCTTAATGGGACTACTTTGGGATGAGCAGTTCTTC
TRBJ2-5 few TRBD2 TRBV4-1 CASSQDWGGETQYF TGCGCCAGCAGCCAAGATTGGGGGGGAGAGACCCAGTACTTC
TRBJ2-7 . . TRBV27 CASSLFPAETYEQYF TGTGCCAGCAGTTTATTCCCAGCGGAGACCTACGAGCAGTACTTC
TRBJ2-3 few . TRBV27 CASSLFDNADTQYF TGTGCCAGCAGTTTATTTGATAACGCAGATACGCAGTATTTT
TRBJ2-7 many TRBD1 TRBV27 CASSLSRGPYEQYF TGTGCCAGCAGTTTGTCCAGGGGGCCCTACGAGCAGTACTTC
TRBJ2-7 many . TRBV28 CASGLEGGGEQYF TGTGCCAGCGGCCTGGAAGGGGGGGGCGAGCAGTACTTC
TRBJ1-1 many . TRBV5-6 CASSLEADTEAFF TGTGCCAGCAGCTTGGAGGCAGACACTGAAGCTTTCTTT
TRBJ2-1 . TRBD1 TRBV7-9 CASSLAQARDRGYNEQFF TGTGCCAGCAGCTTAGCGCAGGCCCGGGACAGGGGCTACAATGAGCAGTTCTTC
TRBJ1-6 . . TRBV4-2 CASSQDLSVGSPLHF TGTGCCAGCAGCCAAGACCTCTCTGTAGGATCACCCCTCCACTTT
TRBJ2-3 . . TRBV6-2/TRBV6-3 CASSYSNPTADTQYF TGTGCCAGCAGTTACTCGAACCCCACCGCAGATACGCAGTATTTT
TRBJ2-1 few . TRBV12-3/TRBV12-4 CASSFRGLSYNEQFF TGTGCCAGCAGTTTTCGGGGGCTCTCCTACAATGAGCAGTTCTTC